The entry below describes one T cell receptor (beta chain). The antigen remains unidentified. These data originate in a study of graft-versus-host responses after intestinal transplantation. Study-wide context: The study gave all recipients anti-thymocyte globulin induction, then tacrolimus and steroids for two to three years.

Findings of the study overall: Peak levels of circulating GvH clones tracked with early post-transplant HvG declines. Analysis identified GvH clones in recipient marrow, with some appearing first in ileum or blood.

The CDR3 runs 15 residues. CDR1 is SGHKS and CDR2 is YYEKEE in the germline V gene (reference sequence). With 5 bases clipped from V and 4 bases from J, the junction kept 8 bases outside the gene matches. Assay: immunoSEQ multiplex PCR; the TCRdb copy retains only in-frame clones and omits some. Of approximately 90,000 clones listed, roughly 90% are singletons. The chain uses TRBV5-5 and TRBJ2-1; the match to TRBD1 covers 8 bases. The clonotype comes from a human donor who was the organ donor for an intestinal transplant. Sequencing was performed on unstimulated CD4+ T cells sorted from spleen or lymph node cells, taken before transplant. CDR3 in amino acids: CASRPRTGRYNEQFF. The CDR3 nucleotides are TGTGCCAGCAGACCTCGGACAGGGCGATACAATGAGCAGTTCTTC. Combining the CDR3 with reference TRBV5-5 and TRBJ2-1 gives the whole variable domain DAGVTQSPTHLIKTRGQQVTLRCSPISGHKSVSWYQQVLGQGPQFIFQYYEKEERGRGNFPDRFSARQFPNYSSELNVNALLLGDSALYLCASRPRTGRYNEQFFGPGTRLTVL.